This T cell receptor (beta chain) was found in a study of early T cells in non-severe SARS-CoV-2 infection. With 7 bases clipped from V and 0 bases from J, the junction kept 9 bases outside the gene matches. The CDR3 covers 17 residues. TCRdb ran MiXCR on the 5' RACE reads and lists one entry per CDR3 protein. The table shows approximately 27,000 distinct CDR3 sequences, with around 4.4% occurring only once. This chain uses TRBV12-3 or TRBV12-4 with TRBJ1-6; TRBD1 aligns across 7 bases. Material for sequencing was whole blood. The origin of this receptor is an adult who was a healthcare worker with PCR-confirmed SARS-CoV-2 infection or an uninfected control (not recorded which). The CDR3 DNA sequence: TGTGCCAGCACCCTCGGACAGGCGAGCTCCTATAATTCACCCCTCCACTTT. Amino acids: CASTLGQASSYNSPLHF.